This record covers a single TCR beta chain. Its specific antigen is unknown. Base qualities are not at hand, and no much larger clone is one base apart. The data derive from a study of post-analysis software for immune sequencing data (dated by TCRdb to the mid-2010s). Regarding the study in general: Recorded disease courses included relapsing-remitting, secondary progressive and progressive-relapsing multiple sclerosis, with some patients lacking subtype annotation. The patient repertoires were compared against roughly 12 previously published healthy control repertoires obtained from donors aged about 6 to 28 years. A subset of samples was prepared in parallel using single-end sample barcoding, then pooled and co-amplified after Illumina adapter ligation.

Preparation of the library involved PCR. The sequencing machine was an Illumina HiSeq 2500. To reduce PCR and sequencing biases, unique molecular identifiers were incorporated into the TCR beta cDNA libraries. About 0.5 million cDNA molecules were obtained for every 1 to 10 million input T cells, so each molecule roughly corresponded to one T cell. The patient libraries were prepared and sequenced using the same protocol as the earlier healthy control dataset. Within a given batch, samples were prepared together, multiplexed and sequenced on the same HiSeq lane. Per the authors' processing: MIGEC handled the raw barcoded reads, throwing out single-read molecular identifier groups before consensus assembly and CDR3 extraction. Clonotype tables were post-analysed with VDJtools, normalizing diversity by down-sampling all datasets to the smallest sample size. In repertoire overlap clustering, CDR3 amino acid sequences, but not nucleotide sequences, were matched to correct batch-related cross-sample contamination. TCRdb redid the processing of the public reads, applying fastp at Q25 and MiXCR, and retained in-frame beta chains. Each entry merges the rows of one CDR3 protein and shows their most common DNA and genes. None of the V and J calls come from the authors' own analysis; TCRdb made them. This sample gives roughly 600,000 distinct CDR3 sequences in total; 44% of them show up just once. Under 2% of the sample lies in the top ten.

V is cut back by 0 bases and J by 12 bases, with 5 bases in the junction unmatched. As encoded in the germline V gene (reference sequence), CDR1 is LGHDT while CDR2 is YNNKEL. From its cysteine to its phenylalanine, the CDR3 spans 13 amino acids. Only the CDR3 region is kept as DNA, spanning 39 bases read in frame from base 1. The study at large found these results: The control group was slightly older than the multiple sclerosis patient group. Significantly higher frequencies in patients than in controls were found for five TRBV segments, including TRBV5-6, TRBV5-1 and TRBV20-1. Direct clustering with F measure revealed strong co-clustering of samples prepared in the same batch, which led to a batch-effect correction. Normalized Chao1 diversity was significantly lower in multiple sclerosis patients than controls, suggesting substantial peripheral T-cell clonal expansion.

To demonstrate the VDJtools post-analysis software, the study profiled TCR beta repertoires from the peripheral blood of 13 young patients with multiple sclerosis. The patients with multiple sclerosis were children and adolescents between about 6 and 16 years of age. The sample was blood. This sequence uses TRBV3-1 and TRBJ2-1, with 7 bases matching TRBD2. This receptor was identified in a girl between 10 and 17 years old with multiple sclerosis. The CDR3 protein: CASSQDVGLPQFF. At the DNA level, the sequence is TGTGCCAGCAGCCAAGACGTGGGACTACCGCAGTTCTTC.